The clone carrying this T cell receptor (beta chain) came up many times. Its antigen is not known. This sample was taken from a study of T cells in Graves' hyperthyroidism and ophthalmopathy. Looking at the study overall: Upon initial diagnosis and before any treatment, peripheral blood was collected. Points from the study as a whole: Most clonotypes expanded in thyroid above 0.001 were likewise present in blood.

Template material for amplifying TCR beta CDR3 regions consisted of RNA transcripts. An initial round of RT-PCR targeting the TCR CDR3 relied on the HTBI primer set. TCRdb independently ran MiXCR on the multiplex PCR reads; one entry per CDR3 protein. The repertoire holds some 300,000 distinct CDR3 sequences, with roughly 17% as singletons. Clinicians diagnosed patients from clinical symptoms, serum thyroxine and TRAb, thyroid ultrasound and orbital computed tomography. The CDR3 has 13 residues. Germline V gene data show CDR1 as PRHDT and CDR2 as FYEKMQ (reference sequence). Trimming pared 1 base from V and 5 bases from J, leaving 8 bases between.

The TCR originated in a man between 25 and 39 years old with Graves' hyperthyroidism. J is TRBJ2-5 and V is TRBV13; the D gene could be TRBD1 or TRBD2 (6 bases each). The sequenced sample consisted of blood. This CDR3 reads CASSLEGGETQYF. The DNA for the CDR3 is TGTGCCAGCAGCTTAGAAGGGGGGGAGACCCAGTACTTC.